The rows below give T cell receptor beta chains drawn from one sample of a study of radiotherapy plus CTLA-4 blockade in lung cancer. Clones were sequenced by immunoSEQ multiplex PCR, and TCRdb holds only the in-frame ones, with some missing. The table lists under 95,000 clones, over 70% of them singletons, with roughly 20% in the top ten. The specimen was peripheral blood, collected from a patient treated with radiotherapy plus ipilimumab. The receptors shown here come from a human donor with non-small cell lung cancer whose response to radiotherapy plus ipilimumab could not be evaluated. Some clones in this sample may be carry-over from other donors' samples. Both conserved end residues are trimmed from each CDR3. The D gene is left open where the match is weak.

J gene	D gene	V gene	CDR3 protein
TRBJ2-7	NA	TRBV2	ASSEAREQY
TRBJ2-3	NA	TRBV25-1	ASSESGVYTDTQY
TRBJ2-7	NA	TRBV5-1	ASSLAVAGEQY
TRBJ2-7	TRBD2	TRBV28	ASSLLGLAGGHYEQY
TRBJ2-2	TRBD1	TRBV5-1	ASSSRTGGDGELF
TRBJ1-1	NA	TRBV4-3	ASSQARGGPAF
TRBJ1-1	NA	TRBV9	ASGAPWGSEAF
TRBJ2-1	TRBD2	TRBV7-2	ASSLGLAGGQF
TRBJ2-3	TRBD2	TRBV6-1	ASVSSGGFTDTQY
TRBJ2-4	TRBD1	TRBV5-1	ASSEITGENIQY
TRBJ2-3	NA	TRBV6-5	ASSLQGIRTDTQY
TRBJ1-5	NA	TRBV6-5	ASRRDNYSNQPQH
TRBJ1-2	TRBD1	TRBV7-9	ASSPRDRVGYGYT
TRBJ2-1	NA	TRBV6-6	ASSYSAGALYNEQF
TRBJ1-4	TRBD1	TRBV2	ASSPGQGAKLF
TRBJ2-7	TRBD1	TRBV28	ASNTQGAYEQY
TRBJ1-2	TRBD1	TRBV7-2	ASSTHRGDGYT
TRBJ2-2	NA	TRBV10-2	ASSESGRNTGELF
TRBJ2-3	NA	TRBV27	ASSPRAHTDTQY
TRBJ2-2	TRBD1	TRBV19	ASSILDRGPGELF
TRBJ2-5	TRBD2	TRBV29-1	SVELAGGPRETQY